This T cell receptor (beta chain) was captured in a study of T cell responses to AZD1222 COVID-19 vaccine. General observations from the study: Reports say nearly half of spike-specific TCRs go after unmutated variant regions. Donor demographics were predominantly white British with a female majority; clonal diversity may be underestimated.

As to this clone: What it binds is unknown.

Trimming shortened V by 4 bases and J by 3 bases, and 7 bases separated the two germline ends. This CDR3 is 12 amino acids long. In germline, CDR1 is SGHDN, CDR2 FVKESK. Generated by immunoSEQ multiplex PCR, the TCRdb table keeps only in-frame clones and is missing some. The sample includes 110,000 to 150,000 clones, nearly 95% seen only once; the top ten take about 5.1%. The receptor was derived from an adult in good health. Specimen: peripheral blood, collected on day 0 of AZD1222 vaccination. The gene calls are TRBV14 and TRBJ2-7; D is ambiguous. CDR3 in amino acids: CASSRPGYEQYF. The CDR3 coding sequence is TGTGCCAGCAGCCGACCAGGCTACGAGCAGTACTTC.